The sequence of this TCR beta chain was determined in a study of high-grade serous ovarian cancer treatment subgroups. Comments on this clone: Its cognate antigen is unknown.

The tumor samples were collected prior to definitive surgery or chemotherapy. Study-level results: Tumors within one patient showed repertoire similarity of 0.11 to 0.79. These tumor repertoires lack spatial information from bulk sequencing. TCR relatedness rose with neoantigen level and trended with mutation load.

Germline V gene lookup returns CDR1 MNHNY and CDR2 SVGAGI (reference sequence). CDR3 size: 12 residues. V lost 8 bases and J 1 base, leaving 8 bases between the germline ends. Sequencing was performed with immunoSEQ multiplex PCR; in TCRdb, only in-frame clones are kept and a portion is missing. The top ten hold approximately 6% of the sample, which has almost 4,500 clones, roughly four fifths seen once. The chain carries TRBV6-6 and TRBJ1-2; possible D gene TRBD1, 6 bases. This receptor was obtained from a human donor with high-grade serous ovarian cancer. The sequencing input was tumor tissue. CDR3 bases: TGTGCCAGCGACAGGAGTAACTATGGCTACACCTTC. This sequence encodes CASDRSNYGYTF.